The clone carrying this T cell receptor (beta chain) was seen a handful of times. This entry is derived from a study of T-cell reconstitution after alpha-beta-depleted transplantation in children. Germline V lookup: CDR1 SGHRS, CDR2 YFSETQ. The CDR3 extends over 15 amino acids. Trimming cost V 3 bases and J 5 bases, with 16 bases left between them. The TCRbeta library was prepared with unique molecular identifiers. TCRdb independently ran MiXCR on the PCR reads; one entry per CDR3 protein. The table records about a million distinct CDR3 sequences, about 29% of them present only once. The rearrangement uses TRBV5-1 and TRBJ2-3, with D tentatively TRBD2 (6 bases). Specimen: PBMCs, mostly from graft donor cells, collected 360 days after TCRalphabeta/CD19-depleted stem cell transplant. The TCR sequence derives from a boy under two years old who had a stem cell transplant for SCID, so the T cells may come from the graft donor. CDR3 in DNA: TGCGCCAGCAGCTCGAGGGACTCCCGGCAAGATACGCAGTATTTT. Translation gives CASSSRDSRQDTQYF.